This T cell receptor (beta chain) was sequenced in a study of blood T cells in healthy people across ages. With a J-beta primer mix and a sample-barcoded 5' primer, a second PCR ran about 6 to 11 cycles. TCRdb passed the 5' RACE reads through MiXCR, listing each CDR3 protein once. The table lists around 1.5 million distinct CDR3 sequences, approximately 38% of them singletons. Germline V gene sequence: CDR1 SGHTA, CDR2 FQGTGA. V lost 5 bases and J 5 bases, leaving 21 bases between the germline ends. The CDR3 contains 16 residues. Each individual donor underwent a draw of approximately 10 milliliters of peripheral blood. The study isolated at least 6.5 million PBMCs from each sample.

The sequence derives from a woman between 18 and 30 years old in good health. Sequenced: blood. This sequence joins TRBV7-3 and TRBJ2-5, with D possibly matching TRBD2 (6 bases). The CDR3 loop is CASSISSMGGEETQYF. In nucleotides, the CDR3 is TGTGCCAGCAGCATTTCATCCATGGGCGGGGAGGAGACCCAGTACTTC.